These 22 T cell receptor beta chains came from one sample sequenced in a study of blood T cells in healthy people across ages. A second roughly 7 to 12 cycle PCR used barcoded and J-beta primers. TCRdb itself ran the 5' RACE reads through MiXCR, one entry per CDR3 protein. The data hold approximately 670,000 distinct CDR3 sequences, with over 40% observed a single time. Input material: blood. All receptors derive from an elderly man in good health.

J is TRBJ2-7 and V is TRBV5-1, with 9 bases that match TRBD2. The CDR3 runs to 15 residues. V gave up 3 bases and J gave up 0 bases; unmatched junction bases: 4. The germline gives CDR1 SGHRS, CDR2 YFSETQ. CDR3 in DNA: TGCGCCAGCAGCTCCGGACTAGCGAGCTCCTACGAGCAGTACGTC. Protein sequence: CASSSGLASSYEQYV.

This chain connects TRBV6-2 or TRBV6-3 to TRBJ1-5, with no clear D. The CDR3 extends over 16 amino acids. The V gene lost 5 bases and the J gene lost 0 bases, with 14 bases spanning the gap. Germline CDR1 reads MNHEY; CDR2 reads SVGEGT. This CDR3 is CASSPRLPTSNQPQHF. The CDR3 region has the DNA TGTGCCAGCAGTCCCCGGCTCCCTACTAGCAATCAGCCCCAGCATTTT.

Note on this clonotype: The germline gene is not matched at one end of the junction; a read error may be the cause. The chain uses TRBV20-1 and TRBJ2-1; TRBD2 matches 8 bases. The germline V gene has CDR1 DFQATT and CDR2 SNEGSKA (reference sequence). CDR3 size: 17 residues. In DNA form, the CDR3 reads TGCAGTGCTAGAGCCCCTGGGGGAACTAGCGGATTAAATGAGCGGTTCTTC. It translates to CSARAPGGTSGLNERFF.

The chain joins TRBV5-1 to TRBJ2-1, with D hard to call. Germline V gives CDR1 SGHRS, CDR2 YFSETQ. This CDR3 spans 13 amino acids. V lost 4 bases and J 8 bases, leaving 13 bases between the germline ends. Written as DNA, the CDR3 is TGCGCCAGCAGCCCGCTCCGCCCCGATGAGCAGTTCTTC. Its translation: CASSPLRPDEQFF.

A word on this clonotype: The junction shows a germline mismatch at one end, possibly a read error. The chain is built from TRBV18 and TRBJ2-3; D uncertain. Germline loops: CDR1 KGHSH, CDR2 LQKENI. CDR3 length: 12 residues. For the CDR3, the DNA is TGTGCCAGCCCACCAGAAGGAGATACGCAGTATTTT. It specifies CASPPEGDTQYF.

The chain recombines TRBV27 with TRBJ2-7; 9 nucleotides agree with TRBD2. J gave up 7 bases and V 6 bases, and 19 bases lay outside the gene matches. The CDR3 covers 17 residues. Germline values: CDR1 MNHEY, CDR2 SMNVEV (reference sequence). CDR3 DNA sequence: TGTGCCAGCAGCCCCCCACTTCGCGCGGGAGGGCCGAGGGAGCAGTACTTC. It yields the protein CASSPPLRAGGPREQYF.

V is TRBV4-3 and J is TRBJ2-5, with 9 bases matching TRBD2. V shed 0 bases and J 4 bases; nucleotides not matched to a gene: 6. This CDR3 spans 16 amino acids. Germline V lookup: CDR1 LGHNA, CDR2 YSLEER. As DNA, the CDR3 is TGCGCCAGCAGCCAAGAAACGGCGGGAGGGCCAGAGACCCAGTACTTC. Translation: CASSQETAGGPETQYF.

This clonotype has just a few counts. The chain employs TRBV7-2 and TRBJ2-5, with TRBD2 matching 8 bases. The CDR3 is 14 amino acids. Trimming took 5 bases from V and 1 from J; bases not matched to a gene: 3. In germline, CDR1 is SGHTA, CDR2 FQGNSA. The CDR3 DNA reads as TGTGCCAGCAGCCGCGGGGGGTCCCAAGAGACCCAGTACTTC. This sequence encodes CASSRGGSQETQYF.

The J gene is TRBJ2-5, the V gene TRBV28, with TRBD2 matching 7 bases. Per germline, CDR1 MDHEN and CDR2 SYDVKM. V lost 6 bases to trimming and J lost 4 bases; unmatched junction nucleotides: 8. The CDR3 extends over 14 amino acids. The DNA for the CDR3 is TGTGCCAGCAGCCGTTCATTAGCGGGAGAGACCCAGTACTTC. This translates into CASSRSLAGETQYF.

This clonotype was seen more than once but under ten times. The chain employs TRBV12-3 or TRBV12-4 and TRBJ2-5; D tentatively reads TRBD1 or TRBD2 (5 bases each). Near its end, the DNA agrees better with TRBJ2-7, so the J call may be wrong. This CDR3 spans 15 amino acids. The CDR3 DNA sequence: TGTGCCAGCAGTTTTGAGTTTTCGGGACCGGACGAGCAGTACTTC. As protein: CASSFEFSGPDEQYF.

Comment on this clonotype: Germline is not matched at one junction end, which may reflect a read error. V and J are TRBV20-1 and TRBJ2-6, with D perhaps TRBD1 (5 bases). The CDR3 is 15 residues long. The germline gives CDR1 DFQATT, CDR2 SNEGSKA (reference sequence). The CDR3 here is CSDRAQGAGANVLTF. CDR3 in DNA: TGCAGTGATAGAGCCCAGGGTGCTGGGGCCAACGTCCTGACTTTC.

This sequence joins TRBV6-1 and TRBJ2-4, with a tentative D call TRBD2 (5 bases). The J call may be faulty, since TRBJ2-7 better matches the DNA end. The CDR3 length is 14 residues. Germline assignment: CDR1 MNHNS and CDR2 SASEGT. CDR3 DNA: TGTGCCAGCAGTGAAATAGCGCGCCACTACGAGCAGTACTTC. This encodes CASSEIARHYEQYF.

The CDR3 region is CASSPLSANTGELFF. The CDR3 DNA follows: TGTGCCAGCAGCCCCCTTTCCGCGAACACCGGGGAGCTGTTTTTT. The chain links TRBV9 to TRBJ2-2; D gene ambiguous. CDR3 length: 15 residues. Germline V gives CDR1 SGDLS, CDR2 YYNGEE. Trimming removed 4 bases at V and 0 bases at J, with 10 bases between.

The chain joins TRBV7-2 to TRBJ1-5; no firm D call. The germline CDR1 and CDR2 sequences are SGHTA and FQGNSA. This CDR3 has 13 residues. V gave up 1 base and J gave up 7 bases, with 8 bases separating them. The CDR3 loop reads CASSLGHRQPQHF. Here the CDR3 DNA reads TGTGCCAGCAGCTTAGGACATCGACAGCCCCAGCATTTT.

The chain carries TRBV6-4 and TRBJ2-6; D is unclear. The CDR3 totals 13 residues. CDR1 is MRHNA and CDR2 is SNTAGT in the germline V gene. V dropped 9 bases and J dropped 3 bases, with 9 bases sitting between them. CDR3 DNA sequence: TGTGCCAGGATCTGTGATGGGGCCAACGTCCTGACTTTC. Translation gives CARICDGANVLTF.

The J gene is TRBJ1-5, the V gene TRBV9; weak D call: TRBD1 (6 bases). The CDR3 is made up of 14 amino acids. V lost 6 bases to trimming and J lost 2 bases, with 12 bases between them. Germline assignment: CDR1 SGDLS and CDR2 YYNGEE. CDR3 sequence: CASNGGGGNQPQHF. As DNA, the CDR3 is TGTGCCAGCAACGGGGGGGGCGGCAATCAGCCCCAGCATTTT. Complete variable domain (other parts from reference TRBV9 and TRBJ1-5): DSGVTQTPKHLITATGQRVTLRCSPRSGDLSVYWYQQSLDQGLQFLIQYYNGEERAKGNILERFSAQQFPDLHSELNLSSLELGDSALYFCASNGGGGNQPQHFGDGTRLSIL.

The chain joins TRBV18 to TRBJ1-1; D not certain. CDR3 length: 12 residues. The germline gives CDR1 KGHSH, CDR2 LQKENI. V lost 6 bases, J lost 4 bases, and 9 bases lay in between. The CDR3 DNA reads TGTGCCAGCTCTAATATGGGCACTGAAGCTTTCTTT. Protein sequence: CASSNMGTEAFF.

CDR3 sequence (DNA): TGTGCCAGCAGTTACATAAGGGGTCACGAGCAGTACTTC. It is translated as CASSYIRGHEQYF. J is TRBJ2-7 and V is TRBV6-2 or TRBV6-3; tentative D call: TRBD1 (5 bases). Trimming shortened V by 2 bases and J by 5 bases, and 10 bases separated the two germline ends. The CDR3 runs to 13 residues. Germline CDR1 and CDR2: MNHEY and SVGEGT.

V usage is TRBV29-1 and J usage is TRBJ2-3, with D possibly matching TRBD1 (7 bases). Trimming shortened V by 4 bases and J by 2 bases, and 10 bases separated the two germline ends. In germline, CDR1 is SQVTM, CDR2 ANQGSEA. This CDR3 region has 13 residues. Here the CDR3 DNA reads TGCAGCGTTGGCAGGGGGGCCACAGATACGCAGTATTTT. It specifies CSVGRGATDTQYF.

This clonotype has only a few counts. The chain joins TRBV28 to TRBJ2-4; 8 bases align to TRBD1. The CDR3 contains 14 residues. V was clipped by 5 bases and J by 6 bases; unmatched bases: 6. Germline V gene sequence: CDR1 MDHEN, CDR2 SYDVKM. The CDR3 DNA sequence: TGTGCCAGCAGTCCGACAGGGGCGGGAAACATTCAGTACTTC. Translated: CASSPTGAGNIQYF. The whole variable domain, filled in from reference TRBV28 and TRBJ2-4, reads DVKVTQSSRYLVKRTGEKVFLECVQDMDHENMFWYRQDPGLGLRLIYFSYDVKMKEKGDIPEGYSVSREKKERFSLILESASTNQTSMYLCASSPTGAGNIQYFGAGTRLSVL.

This clonotype came up a few times. V is TRBV24-1 and J is TRBJ2-7; 8 bases agree with TRBD1. Per germline, CDR1 KGHDR and CDR2 SFDVKD. The CDR3 is made up of 12 amino acids. V shed 5 bases, J shed 7 bases, and the junction held 3 bases outside the gene matches. CDR3 bases: TGTGCCACCAGTGCAACAGGGGGGGAGCAGTACTTC. Its translation: CATSATGGEQYF.

The V and J genes are TRBV5-1 and TRBJ2-1; a weak D match, TRBD2 (7 bases). The CDR3 contains 15 residues. V shed 7 bases and J shed 0 bases, with 14 bases lying between them. From germline, CDR1 is SGHRS and CDR2 YFSETQ. The CDR3 DNA sequence: TGCGCCAGCTATGGGGGGGCGAGCTCCTACAATGAGCAGTTCTTC. Translation gives CASYGGASSYNEQFF.